This TCR beta chain was obtained from a study of T cell repertoires in cytomegalovirus infection. For the study at large: Public TCR beta signatures were indicative of both CMV infection and a matching HLA type. General study results and limits: Accumulated public TCR beta family frequency recognized individuals carrying CMV together with the relevant HLA. CMV-specific TCR beta clonotypes restricted by HLA-C were the ones dominating the ex vivo response.

One entry per CDR3 protein, called by TCRdb with MiXCR from the reads. The top ten hold less than 10% of the sample, which has 600,000 to 800,000 distinct CDR3 sequences, around 24% seen once. With regard to this clonotype: Its antigen is as yet unknown.

Source material: CD8+ T cells from PBMCs. The receptor's source is a human donor in good health (CMV status not recorded). Some clones in this sample may be carry-over from other donors' samples.

CDR3 DNA sequence: TGTGCCAGCAGTCTATGGATAGCGGGCGACACAGATACGCAGTATTTT. Protein sequence: CASSLWIAGDTDTQYF. The J gene is TRBJ2-3, the V gene TRBV25-1; 7 nucleotides line up with TRBD2. The length of the CDR3 is 16 residues. The J segment lost 2 bases and the V segment lost 5 bases, leaving 10 bases of the junction unmatched. Germline loops: CDR1 MGHDK, CDR2 SYGVNS.